The rows below give T cell receptor beta chains drawn from one sample of a study of regulatory T cells in long-lasting Graves disease. TCRdb redid the calling of the multiplex PCR reads with MiXCR, one entry per CDR3 protein. The sample holds 440,000 or so distinct CDR3 sequences, 16% seen once. The same data also contributed to another study, on T cells in Graves' hyperthyroidism and ophthalmopathy.

The sequences come from peripheral blood mononuclear cells (PBMCs), collected at new diagnosis, from a patient treated with antithyroid drugs. The source of these receptors is a woman aged 25 to 39 with Graves disease. CDR3s include the opening cysteine and the closing phenylalanine or tryptophan. The D gene is left open where the match is weak. Expanded clones get a size class; other rows say once, few or many, or leave the size out.

abundance	v_gene	d_gene	j_gene	CDR3aa	CDR3nt
many	TRBV5-1	-	TRBJ2-2	CASSLGLTGELFF	TGTGCCAGCAGCTTGGGACTTACCGGGGAGCTGTTTTTT
many	TRBV6-5	-	TRBJ2-7	CASSYLGRDGEQYF	TGTGCCAGCAGTTACCTAGGCCGGGATGGGGAGCAGTACTTC
many	TRBV7-9	-	TRBJ1-5	CASSSDGSQPQHF	TGTGCCAGCAGCTCAGATGGGTCTCAGCCCCAGCATTTT
few	TRBV6-1	-	TRBJ1-3	CASSRTGYSGNTIYF	TGTGCCAGCAGTCGAACAGGATACTCTGGAAACACCATATATTTT
many	TRBV20-1	-	TRBJ2-1	CSARRQHNEQFF	TGCAGTGCTAGACGGCAGCACAATGAGCAGTTCTTC
few	TRBV5-1	-	TRBJ1-2	CASSSVAGRDGREWGYTF	TGTGCCAGCAGCTCCGTTGCGGGACGGGACGGGCGAGAGTGGGGCTACACCTTC
-	TRBV5-1	TRBD2	TRBJ2-1	CASSLVLAGDNEQFF	TGCGCCAGCAGCTTGGTACTAGCGGGAGATAATGAGCAGTTCTTC
-	TRBV6-1	TRBD1	TRBJ2-7	CASNNVRDRGDYEQYF	TGTGCCAGCAACAACGTCAGGGACAGGGGCGACTACGAGCAGTACTTC
many	TRBV7-8	-	TRBJ1-1	CASSPTRMNTEAFF	TGTGCCAGCAGCCCAACCCGGATGAACACTGAAGCTTTCTTT
many	TRBV2	-	TRBJ2-1	CASSEERPGTDEQFF	TGTGCCAGCAGTGAAGAACGCCCGGGTACGGATGAGCAGTTCTTC
-	TRBV7-2	TRBD2	TRBJ2-3	CASRGGSISTDTQYF	TGTGCCAGCAGGGGGGGGTCCATAAGCACGGATACGCAGTATTTT
few	TRBV9	-	TRBJ1-1	CASSEMTGSNTEAFF	TGTGCCAGCAGCGAGATGACAGGATCGAACACTGAAGCTTTCTTT
many	TRBV18	-	TRBJ1-1	CASSPQGFAEAFF	TGTGCCAGCTCACCACAGGGTTTCGCTGAAGCTTTCTTT
many	TRBV7-9	TRBD2	TRBJ2-7	CASSLERLAGGKFYEQYF	TGTGCCAGCAGCTTAGAACGACTAGCGGGAGGAAAATTCTACGAGCAGTACTTC
-	TRBV5-1	-	TRBJ2-5	CASSHNPITQETQYF	TGCGCCAGCAGTCATAATCCCATAACCCAAGAGACCCAGTACTTC
-	TRBV20-1	TRBD2	TRBJ2-2	CSAREFAGGSTTGELFF	TGCAGTGCTAGAGAGTTTGCGGGAGGGTCCACCACCGGGGAGCTGTTTTTT
many	TRBV20-1	-	TRBJ2-5	CSAKLDRQETQYF	TGCAGTGCTAAGCTCGATAGGCAAGAGACCCAGTACTTC
many	TRBV3-1	TRBD2	TRBJ2-5	CASSQDGWGAGGAQEETQYF	TGTGCCAGCAGCCAAGATGGTTGGGGAGCGGGAGGAGCTCAGGAGGAGACCCAGTACTTC
-	TRBV30	-	TRBJ1-5	CASQEGGNSNQPQHF	TGTGCCTCCCAGGAGGGGGGCAATAGCAATCAGCCCCAGCATTTT
many	TRBV11-1	-	TRBJ1-1	CASSLYGVGNTEAFF	TGTGCCAGCAGCTTGTACGGGGTGGGGAACACTGAAGCTTTCTTT
many	TRBV18	-	TRBJ2-5	CASSSNGGTETQYF	TGTGCCAGCTCATCTAACGGGGGAACAGAGACCCAGTACTTC
many	TRBV6-2/TRBV6-3	-	TRBJ2-7	CASSNPRDGHYEQYF	TGTGCCAGCAGCAATCCCCGCGATGGCCACTACGAGCAGTACTTC
-	TRBV11-3	TRBD1	TRBJ2-2	CASSPGPGQGNYAPGELFF	TGTGCCAGCAGCCCAGGACCCGGACAGGGAAACTATGCTCCCGGGGAGCTGTTTTTT
many	TRBV29-1	TRBD1	TRBJ2-7	CSVGGGGQGLSSSYEQYF	TGCAGCGTTGGGGGAGGTGGACAGGGGCTATCGAGCTCCTACGAGCAGTACTTC
few	TRBV6-1	TRBD2	TRBJ2-7	CASALAGELNYEQYF	TGTGCCAGCGCGCTAGCGGGAGAGCTAAACTACGAGCAGTACTTC
few	TRBV20-1	TRBD1	TRBJ1-1	CSARDDRGLSEAFF	TGCAGTGCTAGAGACGACAGGGGGTTAAGTGAAGCTTTCTTT
-	TRBV4-1	TRBD1	TRBJ1-5	CASSQAGTGNGQPQHF	TGCGCCAGCAGCCAAGCTGGGACAGGGAACGGTCAGCCCCAGCATTTT
few	TRBV29-1	-	TRBJ1-2	CSARHREYGYTF	TGCAGCGCCCGCCACAGGGAGTATGGCTACACCTTC
-	TRBV19	-	TRBJ2-2	CASSMGLTGELFF	TGTGCCAGTAGTATGGGACTTACCGGGGAGCTGTTTTTT
few	TRBV12-3/TRBV12-4	-	TRBJ1-2	CASSFMRVQNYGYTF	TGTGCCAGCAGTTTTATGAGGGTACAGAACTATGGCTACACCTTC
many	TRBV7-9	-	TRBJ2-5	CASSSDGVGETQYF	TGTGCCAGCAGCTCAGATGGAGTAGGGGAGACCCAGTACTTC
many	TRBV7-2	-	TRBJ1-3	CASSLGRSGNTIYF	TGTGCCAGCAGCTTAGGCAGATCCGGAAACACCATATATTTT
few	TRBV5-1	TRBD2	TRBJ2-1	CASSLLAAGQFF	TGCGCCAGCAGCTTACTAGCGGCCGGGCAGTTCTTC
-	TRBV4-1	-	TRBJ2-7	CASSQGMRRLDEQYF	TGCGCCAGTAGCCAAGGAATGAGACGGCTCGACGAGCAGTACTTC
few	TRBV10-3	TRBD2	TRBJ2-5	CAISDRGGQETQYF	TGTGCCATCAGTGACCGGGGAGGGCAGGAGACCCAGTACTTC
many	TRBV9	TRBD2	TRBJ2-7	CASSVGSSGLSYEQYF	TGTGCCAGCAGCGTAGGGAGTAGCGGGCTCTCCTACGAGCAGTACTTC
few	TRBV11-2	-	TRBJ1-6	CASSPRAVSGGIINSPLHF	TGTGCCAGCAGCCCCCGGGCAGTAAGCGGGGGGATAATAAATTCACCCCTCCACTTT
many	TRBV6-2/TRBV6-3	-	TRBJ1-1	CASSYSILTRMGNTEAFF	TGTGCCAGCAGTTACTCGATTCTTACGCGTATGGGAAACACTGAAGCTTTCTTT
few	TRBV5-1	TRBD2	TRBJ2-4	CASSLKLAGGVAKNIQYF	TGCGCCAGCAGCTTGAAGCTAGCGGGAGGTGTAGCCAAAAACATTCAGTACTTC
many	TRBV15	-	TRBJ1-5	CATSRESGGARTQHF	TGTGCCACCAGCAGAGAGTCCGGGGGGGCGAGGACCCAGCATTTT